This T cell receptor (beta chain) was identified during a study of Ad26.COV2.S vaccination and SARS-CoV-2 variants. TCRdb's table, derived via immunoSEQ multiplex PCR, lists solely in-frame clones and lacks some. The data contain around 420,000 clones, 88% of them singletons. Treatment reported: about 20 received Ad26.COV2.S at low or high dose, single or two shots; roughly five received placebo; per-sample allocation not given. Sampling took place 63 days after the first vaccine or placebo injection. Germline assignment: CDR1 LGHDT and CDR2 YNNKEL (reference sequence). This CDR3 is 15 amino acids long. V lost 2 bases to trimming and J lost 0 bases, with 9 bases between them. This clone has just one count.

This TCR was recovered from a person aged 18-65 years who received the Ad26.COV2.S COVID-19 vaccine or a placebo. V is TRBV3-1 (or the pseudogene TRBV3-2) and J is TRBJ2-3, with TRBD2 as a possible D gene (7 bases). The material was peripheral blood, obtained in a trial of Ad26.COV2.S vaccine versus placebo. The CDR3 DNA follows: TGTGCCAGCAGCCAATGGGGGGGCAGCACAGATACGCAGTATTTT. Translating gives CASSQWGGSTDTQYF.